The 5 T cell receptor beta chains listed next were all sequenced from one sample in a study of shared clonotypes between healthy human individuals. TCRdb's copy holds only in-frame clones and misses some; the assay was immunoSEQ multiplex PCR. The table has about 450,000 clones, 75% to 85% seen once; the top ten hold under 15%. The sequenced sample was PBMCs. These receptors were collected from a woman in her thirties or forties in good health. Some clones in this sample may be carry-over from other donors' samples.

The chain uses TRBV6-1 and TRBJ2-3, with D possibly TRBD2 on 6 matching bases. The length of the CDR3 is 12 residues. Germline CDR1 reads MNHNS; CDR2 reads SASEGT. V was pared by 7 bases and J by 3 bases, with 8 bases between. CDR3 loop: CASTGETDTQYF. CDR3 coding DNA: TGTGCCAGCACGGGGGAAACAGATACGCAGTATTTT.

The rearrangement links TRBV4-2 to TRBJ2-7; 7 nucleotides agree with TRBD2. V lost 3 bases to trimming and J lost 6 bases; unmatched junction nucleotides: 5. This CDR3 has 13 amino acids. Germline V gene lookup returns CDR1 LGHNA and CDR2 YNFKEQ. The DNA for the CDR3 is TGTGCCAGCAGCCAGCGGGAGTCAGGCGAGCAGTACTTC. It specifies CASSQRESGEQYF.

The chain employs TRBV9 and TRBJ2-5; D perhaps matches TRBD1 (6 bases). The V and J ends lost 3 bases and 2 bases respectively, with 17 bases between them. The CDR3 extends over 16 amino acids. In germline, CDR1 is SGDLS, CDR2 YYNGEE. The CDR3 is CASSATGSSLQETQYF. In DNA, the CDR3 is TGTGCCAGCAGCGCAACAGGGTCGTCCCTACAAGAGACCCAGTACTTC.

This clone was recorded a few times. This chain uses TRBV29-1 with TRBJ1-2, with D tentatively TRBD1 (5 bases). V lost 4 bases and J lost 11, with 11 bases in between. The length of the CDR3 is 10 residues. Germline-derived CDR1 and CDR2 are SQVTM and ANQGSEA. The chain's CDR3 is CSVVGASYTF. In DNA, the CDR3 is TGCAGCGTTGTCGGGGCCTCTTACACCTTC.

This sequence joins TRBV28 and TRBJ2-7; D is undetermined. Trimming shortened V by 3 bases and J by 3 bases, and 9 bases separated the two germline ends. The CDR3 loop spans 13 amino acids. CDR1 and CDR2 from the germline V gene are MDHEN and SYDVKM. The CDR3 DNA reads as TGTGCCAGCAGTTTTGATTCCAACTACGAGCAGTACTTC. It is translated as CASSFDSNYEQYF. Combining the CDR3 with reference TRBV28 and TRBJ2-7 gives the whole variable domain DVKVTQSSRYLVKRTGEKVFLECVQDMDHENMFWYRQDPGLGLRLIYFSYDVKMKEKGDIPEGYSVSREKKERFSLILESASTNQTSMYLCASSFDSNYEQYFGPGTRLTVT.